Below are 19 T cell receptor beta chains sequenced from a single sample in a study of shared clonotypes between healthy human individuals. Naive CD8 cells were CD45RO-negative, positively selected for CCR7, excluding terminally differentiated effector memory CD45RA+ cells. Only in-frame clones appear in the TCRdb table, and some are missing; sequencing was by immunoSEQ multiplex PCR. This table holds roughly 1,800,000 clones, about 95% found once. Sequencing was performed on naive CD8+ T cells sorted from blood. The receptors here all came from a man aged 18 to 29 in good health.

The chain joins TRBV27 to TRBJ2-6; tentatively, D is TRBD1 (5 bases). CDR1 and CDR2 from the germline V gene are MNHEY and SMNVEV (reference sequence). V dropped 3 bases and J dropped 3 bases, with 9 bases sitting between them. CDR3 length: 15 residues. CDR3 residues: CASSLSGFGANVLTF. For the CDR3, the DNA is TGTGCCAGCAGTTTGTCAGGGTTTGGGGCCAACGTCCTGACTTTC.

This chain links TRBV10-2 with TRBJ2-5; D is ambiguous. The CDR3 spans 12 residues. The ends were cut back, 6 bases at V and 5 bases at J, with 10 bases in the middle. Germline CDR1 WSHSY, CDR2 SAAADI. CDR3 residues: CASSGSSETQYF. The CDR3 coding sequence is TGCGCCAGCAGCGGTAGCTCGGAGACCCAGTACTTC.

The chain has TRBV15 and TRBJ2-7; possible D gene TRBD2, 7 bases. Trimming pared 3 bases from V and 0 bases from J, leaving 12 bases between. CDR1 is LNHNV and CDR2 is YYDKDF in the germline V gene (reference sequence). The CDR3 totals 15 residues. The CDR3 DNA is TGTGCCACCAGCAGGTACAGGGACTACTCCTACGAGCAGTACTTC. Translated: CATSRYRDYSYEQYF.

The CDR3 DNA reads TGTGCCAGTAGTATACCAGGGAGAACTAGCAATCAGCCCCAGCATTTT. Amino acids: CASSIPGRTSNQPQHF. The V gene is TRBV19, the J gene TRBJ1-5; D possibly corresponds to TRBD1 (5 bases). The CDR3 sequence is 16 residues long. V was pared by 2 bases and J by 0 bases, with 11 bases between. The germline V gene has CDR1 LNHDA and CDR2 SQIVND (reference sequence).

The chain links TRBV2 to TRBJ2-7; TRBD2 matches at 7 bases. The germline CDR1 and CDR2 sequences are SNHLY and FYNNEI. The CDR3 consists of 15 residues. V lost 2 bases to trimming and J lost 8 bases; unmatched junction nucleotides: 12. This CDR3 is CASSEYEAGEVKQYF. DNA of the CDR3: TGTGCCAGCAGTGAATACGAGGCGGGAGAAGTCAAGCAGTACTTC.

The chain is built from TRBV27 and TRBJ2-5; 15 bases match TRBD2. CDR1 and CDR2 (germline): MNHEY, SMNVEV (reference sequence). V was clipped by 5 bases and J by 1 base; unmatched bases: 11. CDR3 length: 19 residues. DNA of the CDR3: TGTGCCAGCAGTCTAATAGGACTAGCGGGAGGGTTTGGCCAAGAGACCCAGTACTTC. This translates into CASSLIGLAGGFGQETQYF.

The CDR3 bases are TGCGCCAGCAGCCCAAAGCGGGGGACCACAGATACGCAGTATTTT. Protein: CASSPKRGTTDTQYF. The chain joins TRBV5-1 to TRBJ2-3; 8 bases map to TRBD2. The CDR3 runs to 15 residues. CDR1 and CDR2 from the germline V gene are SGHRS and YFSETQ. V shed 4 bases, J shed 2 bases, and the junction held 6 bases outside the gene matches. The full variable domain, its missing parts supplied by reference TRBV5-1 and TRBJ2-3, is KAGVTQTPRYLIKTRGQQVTLSCSPISGHRSVSWYQQTPGQGLQFLFEYFSETQRNKGNFPGRFSGRQFSNSRSEMNVSTLELGDSALYLCASSPKRGTTDTQYFGPGTRLTVL.

The chain links TRBV7-9 to TRBJ2-2; a possible D gene is TRBD2 (7 bases). The CDR3 has 12 amino acids. The germline V gene has CDR1 SEHNR and CDR2 FQNEAQ (reference sequence). Trimming removed 4 bases from V and 11 bases from J, with 11 bases in between. In DNA, the CDR3 is TGTGCCAGCAGCTGGGGGGGCGGAGAGCTGTTTTTT. Its protein is CASSWGGGELFF. The full variable domain, in which reference TRBV7-9 and TRBJ2-2 provide the parts outside the CDR3, is DTGVSQNPRHKITKRGQNVTFRCDPISEHNRLYWYRQTLGQGPEFLTYFQNEAQLEKSRLLSDRFSAERPKGSFSTLEIQRTEQGDSAMYLCASSWGGGELFFGEGSRLTVL.

J is TRBJ2-7 and V is TRBV7-2, with 9 bases identical to TRBD2. Trimming removed 2 bases from V and 5 bases from J; junction bases left unmatched: 7. Germline V gene lookup returns CDR1 SGHTA and CDR2 FQGNSA. The CDR3 length is 15 residues. The DNA of the CDR3 is TGTGCCAGCAGCTTATCATTAGCGGGAGCGGACGAGCAGTACTTC. It yields the protein CASSLSLAGADEQYF.

This rearrangement joins TRBV9 to TRBJ2-5; TRBD1 matches at 7 bases. Trimming at V came to 3 bases and at J to 1 base, leaving 3 bases not matched to a gene. The CDR3 consists of 14 residues. Germline lookup yields CDR1 SGDLS and CDR2 YYNGEE. The CDR3 reads CASSGEGAQETQYF. CDR3 coding DNA: TGTGCCAGCAGCGGTGAGGGGGCCCAAGAGACCCAGTACTTC.

This clone occurred once. The chain carries TRBV6-5 and TRBJ1-2, with 10 bases fitting TRBD1. Germline V CDR1 and CDR2: MNHEY, SVGAGI. The trim removed 10 bases at V and 8 bases at J, leaving 13 bases unmatched. CDR3 size: 14 residues. This CDR3 reads CATRGTGAIDGYTF. DNA of the CDR3: TGTGCCACGCGTGGGACAGGGGCTATTGACGGCTACACCTTC.

V gene TRBV11-2 combines with J gene TRBJ2-3; no reliable D call. Germline CDR1 SGHAT, CDR2 FQNNGV. The germline V and J ends were trimmed by 3 bases and 1 base, with 8 bases remaining between them. The CDR3 loop spans 14 amino acids. The DNA of the CDR3 is TGTGCCAGCAGCTTTCCTTGGGGCACAGATACGCAGTATTTT. Residues: CASSFPWGTDTQYF.

V and J are TRBV7-9 and TRBJ1-2, with D unclear. The CDR3 totals 14 residues. The germline CDR1 and CDR2 sequences are SEHNR and FQNEAQ (reference sequence). Trimming took 8 bases from V and 1 from J, leaving 14 bases between them. Written as DNA, the CDR3 is TGTGCCAGCGGAACCTCCGACGGTAACTATGGCTACACCTTC. It translates to CASGTSDGNYGYTF.

The V and J genes are TRBV27 and TRBJ1-4; D is uncertain. Germline V gives CDR1 MNHEY, CDR2 SMNVEV (reference sequence). V lost 3 bases and J 0 bases, leaving 5 bases between the germline ends. This CDR3 is 14 amino acids long. In DNA, the CDR3 is TGTGCCAGCAGTTTCATGGCAACTAATGAAAAACTGTTTTTT. Translation gives CASSFMATNEKLFF.

V and J are TRBV27 and TRBJ2-3; D call uncertain. Trimming shortened V by 2 bases and J by 3 bases, and 9 bases separated the two germline ends. The CDR3 length is 14 residues. The germline V gene has CDR1 MNHEY and CDR2 SMNVEV (reference sequence). The CDR3, as DNA: TGTGCCAGCAGTTTAATACGGTTTACAGATACGCAGTATTTT. The encoded protein is CASSLIRFTDTQYF.

The sample holds one count of this clone. V is TRBV5-8 and J is TRBJ1-2; D gene ambiguous. Trimming took off 0 bases at V and 5 bases at J, with 14 bases between the two ends. Germline V lookup: CDR1 SGHTS, CDR2 YDEGEE. CDR3 length: 15 residues. The CDR3: CASSLVASFGYGYTF. CDR3 DNA: TGTGCCAGCAGCTTGGTCGCCTCCTTTGGGTATGGCTACACCTTC. The variable domain in full, completed from reference TRBV5-8 and TRBJ1-2, reads EAGVTQSPTHLIKTRGQQATLRCSPISGHTSVYWYQQALGLGLQFLLWYDEGEERNRGNFPPRFSGRQFPNYSSELNVNALELEDSALYLCASSLVASFGYGYTFGSGTRLTVV.

The genes are TRBV5-4 and TRBJ1-1; D is ambiguous. Trimming shortened V by 0 bases and J by 7 bases, and 7 bases separated the two germline ends. Germline values: CDR1 SGHNT, CDR2 YYREEE (reference sequence). This CDR3 has 12 residues. The CDR3 region is CASSLEMGEAFF. For the CDR3, the DNA is TGTGCCAGCAGCTTGGAGATGGGTGAAGCTTTCTTT.

This chain links TRBV6-5 with TRBJ1-1; weak D call: TRBD1 (5 bases). The germline V and J ends were trimmed by 2 bases and 3 bases, with 13 bases remaining between them. Germline V gene data show CDR1 as MNHEY and CDR2 as SVGAGI. There are 15 residues in the CDR3. In DNA form, the CDR3 reads TGTGCCAGCAGTTACGAAAGTGGGGGTCACACTGAAGCTTTCTTT. As protein: CASSYESGGHTEAFF.

This chain connects TRBV7-6 to TRBJ1-4; tentatively, D is TRBD1 (5 bases). Germline V CDR1 and CDR2: SGHVS, FNYEAQ. CDR3 length: 16 residues. The V end lost 1 base, the J end lost 0 bases, and 9 bases lay between the germline ends. The CDR3 here is CASSLGVQATNEKLFF. In DNA form, the CDR3 reads TGTGCCAGCAGCTTAGGCGTACAGGCAACTAATGAAAAACTGTTTTTT.